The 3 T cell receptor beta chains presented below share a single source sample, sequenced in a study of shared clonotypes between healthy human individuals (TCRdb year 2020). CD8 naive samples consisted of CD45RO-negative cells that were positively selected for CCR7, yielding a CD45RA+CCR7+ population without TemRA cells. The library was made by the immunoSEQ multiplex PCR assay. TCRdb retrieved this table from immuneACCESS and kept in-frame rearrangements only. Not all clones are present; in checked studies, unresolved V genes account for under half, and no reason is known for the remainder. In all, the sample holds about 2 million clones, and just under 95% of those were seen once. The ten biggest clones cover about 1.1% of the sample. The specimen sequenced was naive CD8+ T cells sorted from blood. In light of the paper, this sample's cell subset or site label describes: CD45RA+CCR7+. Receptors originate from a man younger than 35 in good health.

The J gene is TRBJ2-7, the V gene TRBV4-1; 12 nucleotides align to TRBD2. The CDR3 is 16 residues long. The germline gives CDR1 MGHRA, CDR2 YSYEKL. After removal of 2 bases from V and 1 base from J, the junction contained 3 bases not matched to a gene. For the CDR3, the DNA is TGCGCCAGCAGCCAAATTCTAGCGGGAGGGTCCTACGAGCAGTACTTC. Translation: CASSQILAGGSYEQYF.

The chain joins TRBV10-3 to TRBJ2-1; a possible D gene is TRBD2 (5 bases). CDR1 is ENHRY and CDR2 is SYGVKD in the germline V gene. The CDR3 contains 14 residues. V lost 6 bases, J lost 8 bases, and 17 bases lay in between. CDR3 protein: CAIRAGPPGDEQFF. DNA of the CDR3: TGTGCCATCAGGGCGGGCCCCCCTGGGGATGAGCAGTTCTTC.

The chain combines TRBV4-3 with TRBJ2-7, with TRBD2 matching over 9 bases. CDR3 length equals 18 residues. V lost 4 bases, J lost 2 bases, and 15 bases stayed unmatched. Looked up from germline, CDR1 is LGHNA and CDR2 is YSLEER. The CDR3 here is CASSRSPGGRAVAYEQYF. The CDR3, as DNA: TGCGCCAGCAGCCGAAGTCCTGGCGGGAGGGCCGTCGCCTACGAGCAGTACTTC.